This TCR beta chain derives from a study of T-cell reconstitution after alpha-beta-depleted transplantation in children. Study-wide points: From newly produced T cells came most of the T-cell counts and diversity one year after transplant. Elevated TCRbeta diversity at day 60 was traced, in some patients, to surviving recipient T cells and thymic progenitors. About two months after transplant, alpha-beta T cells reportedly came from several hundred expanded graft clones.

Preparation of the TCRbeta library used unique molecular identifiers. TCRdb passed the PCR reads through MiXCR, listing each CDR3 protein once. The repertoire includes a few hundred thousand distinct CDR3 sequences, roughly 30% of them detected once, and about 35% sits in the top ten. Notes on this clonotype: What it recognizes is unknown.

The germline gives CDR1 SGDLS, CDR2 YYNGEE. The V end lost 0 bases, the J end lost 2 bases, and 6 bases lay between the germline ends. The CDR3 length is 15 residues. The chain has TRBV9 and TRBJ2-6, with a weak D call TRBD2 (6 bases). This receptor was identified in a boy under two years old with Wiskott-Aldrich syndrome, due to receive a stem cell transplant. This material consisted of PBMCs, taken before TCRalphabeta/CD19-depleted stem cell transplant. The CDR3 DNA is TGTGCCAGCAGCGTAGGGAGGGCTGGGGCCAACGTCCTGACTTTC. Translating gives CASSVGRAGANVLTF.